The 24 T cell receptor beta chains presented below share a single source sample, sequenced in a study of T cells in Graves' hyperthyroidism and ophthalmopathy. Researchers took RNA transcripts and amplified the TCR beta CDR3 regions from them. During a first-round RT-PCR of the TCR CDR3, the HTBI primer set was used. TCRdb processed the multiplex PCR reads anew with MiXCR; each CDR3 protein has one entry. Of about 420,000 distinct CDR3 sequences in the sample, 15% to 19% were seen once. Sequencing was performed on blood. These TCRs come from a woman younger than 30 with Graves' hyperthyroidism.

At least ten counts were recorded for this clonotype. Written as DNA, the CDR3 is TGTGCCACGGGGCTAGCGGGGGAGCAAGAGACCCAGTACTTC. The encoded protein is CATGLAGEQETQYF. This chain uses TRBV2 with TRBJ2-5; 10 positions match TRBD2. The J segment lost 2 bases and the V segment lost 10 bases, leaving 7 bases of the junction unmatched. Germline lookup yields CDR1 SNHLY and CDR2 FYNNEI. The CDR3 is 14 residues long.

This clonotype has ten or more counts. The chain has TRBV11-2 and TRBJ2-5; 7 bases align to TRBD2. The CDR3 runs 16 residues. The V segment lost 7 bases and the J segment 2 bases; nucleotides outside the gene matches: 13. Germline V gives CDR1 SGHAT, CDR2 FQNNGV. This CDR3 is CASNSGEGRGQETQYF. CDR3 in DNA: TGTGCCAGCAACAGCGGGGAGGGGAGGGGACAAGAGACCCAGTACTTC.

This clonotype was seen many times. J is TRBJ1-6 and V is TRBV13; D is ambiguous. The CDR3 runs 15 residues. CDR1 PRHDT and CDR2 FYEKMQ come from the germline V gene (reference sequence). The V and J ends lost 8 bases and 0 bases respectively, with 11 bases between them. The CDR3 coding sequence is TGTGCCAGCGTTCCGAGTCGCTCCTATAATTCACCCCTCCACTTT. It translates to CASVPSRSYNSPLHF. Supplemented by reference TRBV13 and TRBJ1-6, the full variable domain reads AAGVIQSPRHLIKEKRETATLKCYPIPRHDTVYWYQQGPGQDPQFLISFYEKMQSDKGSIPDRFSAQQFSDYHSELNMSSLELGDSALYFCASVPSRSYNSPLHFGNGTRLTVT.

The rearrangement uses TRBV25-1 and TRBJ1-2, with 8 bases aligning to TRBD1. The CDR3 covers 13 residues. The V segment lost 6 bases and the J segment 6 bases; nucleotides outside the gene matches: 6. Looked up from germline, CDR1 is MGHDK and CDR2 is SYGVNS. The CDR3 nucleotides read TGTGCCAGCAGGGGGACAGGTCCCGATGGCTACACCTTC. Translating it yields CASRGTGPDGYTF.

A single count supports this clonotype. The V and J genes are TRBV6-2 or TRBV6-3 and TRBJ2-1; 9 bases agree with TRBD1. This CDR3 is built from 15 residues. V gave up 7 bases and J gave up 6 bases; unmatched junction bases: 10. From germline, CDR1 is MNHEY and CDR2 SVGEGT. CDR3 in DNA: TGTGCCAGCACGCCTGCCGGACAGGGGCTCAATGAGCAGTTCTTC. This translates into CASTPAGQGLNEQFF.

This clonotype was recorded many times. The CDR3 loop reads CASSHVFKPTEAFF. CDR3 DNA: TGCGCCAGCAGCCACGTATTCAAACCCACTGAAGCTTTCTTT. The chain joins TRBV4-1 to TRBJ1-1, with D unresolved. Germline-derived CDR1 and CDR2 are MGHRA and YSYEKL. The CDR3 totals 14 residues. The V end was cut by 3 bases, the J end by 4 bases, with 12 bases between.

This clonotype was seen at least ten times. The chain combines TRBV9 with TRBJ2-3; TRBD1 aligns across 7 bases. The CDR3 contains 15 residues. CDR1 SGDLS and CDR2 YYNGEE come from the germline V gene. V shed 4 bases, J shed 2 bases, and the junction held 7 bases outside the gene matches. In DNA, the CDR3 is TGTGCCAGCAGCCCGACAGGGATGTTCACAGATACGCAGTATTTT. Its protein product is CASSPTGMFTDTQYF.

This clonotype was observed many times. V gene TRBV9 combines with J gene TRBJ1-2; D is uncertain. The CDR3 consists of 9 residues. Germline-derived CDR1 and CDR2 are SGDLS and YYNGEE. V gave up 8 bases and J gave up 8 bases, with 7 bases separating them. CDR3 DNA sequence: TGTGCCAGTAATGTAGGCTACACCTTC. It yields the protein CASNVGYTF.

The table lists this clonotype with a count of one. This CDR3 is CASRGGLAGQETQYF. The CDR3 DNA follows: TGTGCCAGCAGAGGGGGACTAGCGGGACAAGAGACCCAGTACTTC. The chain combines TRBV2 with TRBJ2-5; TRBD2 aligns across 13 bases. V was clipped by 6 bases and J by 2 bases; unmatched bases: 3. The CDR3 totals 15 residues. Germline V CDR1 and CDR2: SNHLY, FYNNEI.

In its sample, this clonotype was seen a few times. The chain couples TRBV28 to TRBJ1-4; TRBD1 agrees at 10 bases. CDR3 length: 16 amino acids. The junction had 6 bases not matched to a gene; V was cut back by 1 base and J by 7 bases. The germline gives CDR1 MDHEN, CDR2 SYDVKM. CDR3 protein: CASSLLGDRGREKLFF. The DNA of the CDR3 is TGTGCCAGCAGTTTATTAGGGGACAGGGGTCGTGAAAAACTGTTTTTT.

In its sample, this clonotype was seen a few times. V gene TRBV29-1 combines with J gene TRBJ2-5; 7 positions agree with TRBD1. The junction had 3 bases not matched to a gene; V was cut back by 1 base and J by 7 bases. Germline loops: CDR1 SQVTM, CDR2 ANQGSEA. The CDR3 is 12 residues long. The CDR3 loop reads CSVEGQGVTQYF. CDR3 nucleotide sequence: TGCAGCGTTGAAGGACAGGGAGTGACCCAGTACTTC.

For the CDR3, the DNA is TGTGCCAGCAGTACAGGGATCTATGGCTACACCTTC. This encodes CASSTGIYGYTF. V gene TRBV6-1 combines with J gene TRBJ1-2; perhaps TRBD1 as D (6 bases). V was shortened by 5 bases and J by 4 bases, with 8 bases between the two germline ends. The CDR3 spans 12 residues. Germline CDR1 MNHNS, CDR2 SASEGT.

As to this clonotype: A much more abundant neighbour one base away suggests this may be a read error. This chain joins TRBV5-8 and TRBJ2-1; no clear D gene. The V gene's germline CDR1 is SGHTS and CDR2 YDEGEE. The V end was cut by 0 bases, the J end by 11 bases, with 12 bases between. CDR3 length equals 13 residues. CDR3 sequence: CASSLGSRSQQFF. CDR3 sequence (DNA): TGTGCCAGCAGCTTGGGAAGCAGGAGTCAGCAGTTCTTC.

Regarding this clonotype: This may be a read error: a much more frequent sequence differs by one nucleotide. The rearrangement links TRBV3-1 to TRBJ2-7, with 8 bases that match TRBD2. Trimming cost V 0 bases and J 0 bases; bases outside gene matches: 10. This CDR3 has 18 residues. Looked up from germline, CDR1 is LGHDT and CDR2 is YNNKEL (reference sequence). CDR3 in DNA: TGTGCCAGCAGCCAAGAGGGGACTAGTGGGTTTAGCTCCTACGAGCAGTACTTC. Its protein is CASSQEGTSGFSSYEQYF.

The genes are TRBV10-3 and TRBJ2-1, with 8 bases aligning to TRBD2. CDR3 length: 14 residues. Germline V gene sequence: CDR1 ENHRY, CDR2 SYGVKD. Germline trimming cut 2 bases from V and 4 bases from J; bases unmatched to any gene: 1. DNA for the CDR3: TGTGCCATCAGTGAGGTAGCGGGGTACAATGAGCAGTTCTTC. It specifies CAISEVAGYNEQFF.

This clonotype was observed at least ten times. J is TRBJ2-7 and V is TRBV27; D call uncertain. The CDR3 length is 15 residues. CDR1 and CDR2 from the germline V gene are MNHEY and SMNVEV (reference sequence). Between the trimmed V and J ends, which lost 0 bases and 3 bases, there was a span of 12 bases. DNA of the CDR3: TGTGCCAGCAGTTTATCGAACCCCCGAATCTACGAGCAGTACTTC. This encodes CASSLSNPRIYEQYF.

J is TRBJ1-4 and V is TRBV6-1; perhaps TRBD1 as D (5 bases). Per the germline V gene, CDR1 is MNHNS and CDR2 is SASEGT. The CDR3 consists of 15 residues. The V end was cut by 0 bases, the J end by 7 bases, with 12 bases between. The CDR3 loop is CASSEAGGMGEKLFF. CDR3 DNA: TGTGCCAGCAGTGAAGCGGGGGGGATGGGTGAAAAACTGTTTTTT.

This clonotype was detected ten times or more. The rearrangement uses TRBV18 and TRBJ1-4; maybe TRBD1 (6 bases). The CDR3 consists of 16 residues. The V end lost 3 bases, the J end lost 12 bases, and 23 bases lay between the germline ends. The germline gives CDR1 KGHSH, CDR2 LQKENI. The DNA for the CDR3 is TGTGCCAGCTCACCTTGGACAGCCCCGAGTCCCTATGAACTGTTTTTT. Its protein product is CASSPWTAPSPYELFF.

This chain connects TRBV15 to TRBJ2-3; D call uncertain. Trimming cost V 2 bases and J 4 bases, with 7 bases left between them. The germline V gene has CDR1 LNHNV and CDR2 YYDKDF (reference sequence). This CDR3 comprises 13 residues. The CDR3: CATSRMPPDTQYF. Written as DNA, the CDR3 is TGTGCCACCAGCAGAATGCCCCCAGATACGCAGTATTTT.

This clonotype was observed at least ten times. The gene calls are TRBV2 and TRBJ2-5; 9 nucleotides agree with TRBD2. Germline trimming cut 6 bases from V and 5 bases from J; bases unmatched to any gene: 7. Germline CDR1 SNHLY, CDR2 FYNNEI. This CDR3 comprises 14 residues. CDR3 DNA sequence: TGTGCCAGCAGGGGGCGGGAGGGTTTGGAGACCCAGTACTTC. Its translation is CASRGREGLETQYF.

CDR3 coding DNA: TGTGCCAGCAGTGTTATGACGGGGGCGGAGACCCAGTACTTC. Encoded protein: CASSVMTGAETQYF. The rearrangement links TRBV3-1 to TRBJ2-5, with D possibly being TRBD1 or TRBD2 (6 bases each). V was cut by 6 bases and J by 5 bases, with 16 bases left in between. Per the germline V gene, CDR1 is LGHDT and CDR2 is YNNKEL (reference sequence). The CDR3 sequence is 14 residues long.

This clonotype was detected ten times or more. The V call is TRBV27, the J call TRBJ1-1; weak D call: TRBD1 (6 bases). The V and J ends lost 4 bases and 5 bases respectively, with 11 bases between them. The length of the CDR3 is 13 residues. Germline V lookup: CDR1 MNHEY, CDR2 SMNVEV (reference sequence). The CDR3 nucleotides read TGTGCCAGCAGTTCACAGGGTGGGACTGAAGCTTTCTTT. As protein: CASSSQGGTEAFF.

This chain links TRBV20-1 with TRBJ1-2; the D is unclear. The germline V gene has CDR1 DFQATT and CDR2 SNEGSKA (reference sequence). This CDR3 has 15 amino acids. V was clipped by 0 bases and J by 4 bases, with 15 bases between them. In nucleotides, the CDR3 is TGCAGTGCTAGAGATCCTGTCAGGTCAACCTATGGCTACACCTTC. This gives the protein CSARDPVRSTYGYTF.

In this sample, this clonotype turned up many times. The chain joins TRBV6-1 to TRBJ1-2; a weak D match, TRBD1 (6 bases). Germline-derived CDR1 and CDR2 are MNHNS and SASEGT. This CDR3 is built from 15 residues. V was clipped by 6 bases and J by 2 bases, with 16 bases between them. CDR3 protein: CASSPLVGTNYGYTF. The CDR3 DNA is TGTGCCAGCAGCCCCCTTGTAGGGACAAACTATGGCTACACCTTC.